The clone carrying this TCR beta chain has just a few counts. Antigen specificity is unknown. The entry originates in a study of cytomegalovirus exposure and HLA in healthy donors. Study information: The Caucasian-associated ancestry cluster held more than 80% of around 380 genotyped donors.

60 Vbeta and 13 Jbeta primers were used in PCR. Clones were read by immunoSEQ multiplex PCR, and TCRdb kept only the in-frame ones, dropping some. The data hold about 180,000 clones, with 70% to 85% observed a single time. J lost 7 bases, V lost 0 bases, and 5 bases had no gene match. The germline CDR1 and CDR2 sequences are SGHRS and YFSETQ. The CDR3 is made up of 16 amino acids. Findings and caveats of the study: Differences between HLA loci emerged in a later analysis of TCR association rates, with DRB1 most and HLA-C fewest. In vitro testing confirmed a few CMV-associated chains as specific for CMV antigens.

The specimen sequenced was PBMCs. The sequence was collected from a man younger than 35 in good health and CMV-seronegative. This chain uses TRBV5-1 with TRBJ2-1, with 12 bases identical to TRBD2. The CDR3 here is CASSLELAGGGNEQFF. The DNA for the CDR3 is TGCGCCAGCAGCTTGGAACTAGCGGGGGGCGGGAATGAGCAGTTCTTC.